The present entry profiles one T cell receptor beta chain with its context. This specimen comes from a study of T cell responses to AZD1222 COVID-19 vaccine. The CDR3 runs 13 residues. V shed 0 bases and J 11 bases; nucleotides not matched to a gene: 4. Germline V CDR1 and CDR2: SGHRS, YFSETQ. Sequenced by immunoSEQ multiplex PCR; TCRdb stores in-frame clones only, minus some. The table has 70,000 or so clones, about four fifths seen once. Here the sequenced sample was peripheral blood, taken on day 0 of MenACWY control vaccination. V and J are TRBV5-1 and TRBJ1-4; 7 bases line up with TRBD1. This sequence was found in an adult in good health. The CDR3 reads CASSLAGGEKLFF. CDR3 bases: TGCGCCAGCAGCTTGGCAGGGGGAGAGAAACTGTTTTTT.